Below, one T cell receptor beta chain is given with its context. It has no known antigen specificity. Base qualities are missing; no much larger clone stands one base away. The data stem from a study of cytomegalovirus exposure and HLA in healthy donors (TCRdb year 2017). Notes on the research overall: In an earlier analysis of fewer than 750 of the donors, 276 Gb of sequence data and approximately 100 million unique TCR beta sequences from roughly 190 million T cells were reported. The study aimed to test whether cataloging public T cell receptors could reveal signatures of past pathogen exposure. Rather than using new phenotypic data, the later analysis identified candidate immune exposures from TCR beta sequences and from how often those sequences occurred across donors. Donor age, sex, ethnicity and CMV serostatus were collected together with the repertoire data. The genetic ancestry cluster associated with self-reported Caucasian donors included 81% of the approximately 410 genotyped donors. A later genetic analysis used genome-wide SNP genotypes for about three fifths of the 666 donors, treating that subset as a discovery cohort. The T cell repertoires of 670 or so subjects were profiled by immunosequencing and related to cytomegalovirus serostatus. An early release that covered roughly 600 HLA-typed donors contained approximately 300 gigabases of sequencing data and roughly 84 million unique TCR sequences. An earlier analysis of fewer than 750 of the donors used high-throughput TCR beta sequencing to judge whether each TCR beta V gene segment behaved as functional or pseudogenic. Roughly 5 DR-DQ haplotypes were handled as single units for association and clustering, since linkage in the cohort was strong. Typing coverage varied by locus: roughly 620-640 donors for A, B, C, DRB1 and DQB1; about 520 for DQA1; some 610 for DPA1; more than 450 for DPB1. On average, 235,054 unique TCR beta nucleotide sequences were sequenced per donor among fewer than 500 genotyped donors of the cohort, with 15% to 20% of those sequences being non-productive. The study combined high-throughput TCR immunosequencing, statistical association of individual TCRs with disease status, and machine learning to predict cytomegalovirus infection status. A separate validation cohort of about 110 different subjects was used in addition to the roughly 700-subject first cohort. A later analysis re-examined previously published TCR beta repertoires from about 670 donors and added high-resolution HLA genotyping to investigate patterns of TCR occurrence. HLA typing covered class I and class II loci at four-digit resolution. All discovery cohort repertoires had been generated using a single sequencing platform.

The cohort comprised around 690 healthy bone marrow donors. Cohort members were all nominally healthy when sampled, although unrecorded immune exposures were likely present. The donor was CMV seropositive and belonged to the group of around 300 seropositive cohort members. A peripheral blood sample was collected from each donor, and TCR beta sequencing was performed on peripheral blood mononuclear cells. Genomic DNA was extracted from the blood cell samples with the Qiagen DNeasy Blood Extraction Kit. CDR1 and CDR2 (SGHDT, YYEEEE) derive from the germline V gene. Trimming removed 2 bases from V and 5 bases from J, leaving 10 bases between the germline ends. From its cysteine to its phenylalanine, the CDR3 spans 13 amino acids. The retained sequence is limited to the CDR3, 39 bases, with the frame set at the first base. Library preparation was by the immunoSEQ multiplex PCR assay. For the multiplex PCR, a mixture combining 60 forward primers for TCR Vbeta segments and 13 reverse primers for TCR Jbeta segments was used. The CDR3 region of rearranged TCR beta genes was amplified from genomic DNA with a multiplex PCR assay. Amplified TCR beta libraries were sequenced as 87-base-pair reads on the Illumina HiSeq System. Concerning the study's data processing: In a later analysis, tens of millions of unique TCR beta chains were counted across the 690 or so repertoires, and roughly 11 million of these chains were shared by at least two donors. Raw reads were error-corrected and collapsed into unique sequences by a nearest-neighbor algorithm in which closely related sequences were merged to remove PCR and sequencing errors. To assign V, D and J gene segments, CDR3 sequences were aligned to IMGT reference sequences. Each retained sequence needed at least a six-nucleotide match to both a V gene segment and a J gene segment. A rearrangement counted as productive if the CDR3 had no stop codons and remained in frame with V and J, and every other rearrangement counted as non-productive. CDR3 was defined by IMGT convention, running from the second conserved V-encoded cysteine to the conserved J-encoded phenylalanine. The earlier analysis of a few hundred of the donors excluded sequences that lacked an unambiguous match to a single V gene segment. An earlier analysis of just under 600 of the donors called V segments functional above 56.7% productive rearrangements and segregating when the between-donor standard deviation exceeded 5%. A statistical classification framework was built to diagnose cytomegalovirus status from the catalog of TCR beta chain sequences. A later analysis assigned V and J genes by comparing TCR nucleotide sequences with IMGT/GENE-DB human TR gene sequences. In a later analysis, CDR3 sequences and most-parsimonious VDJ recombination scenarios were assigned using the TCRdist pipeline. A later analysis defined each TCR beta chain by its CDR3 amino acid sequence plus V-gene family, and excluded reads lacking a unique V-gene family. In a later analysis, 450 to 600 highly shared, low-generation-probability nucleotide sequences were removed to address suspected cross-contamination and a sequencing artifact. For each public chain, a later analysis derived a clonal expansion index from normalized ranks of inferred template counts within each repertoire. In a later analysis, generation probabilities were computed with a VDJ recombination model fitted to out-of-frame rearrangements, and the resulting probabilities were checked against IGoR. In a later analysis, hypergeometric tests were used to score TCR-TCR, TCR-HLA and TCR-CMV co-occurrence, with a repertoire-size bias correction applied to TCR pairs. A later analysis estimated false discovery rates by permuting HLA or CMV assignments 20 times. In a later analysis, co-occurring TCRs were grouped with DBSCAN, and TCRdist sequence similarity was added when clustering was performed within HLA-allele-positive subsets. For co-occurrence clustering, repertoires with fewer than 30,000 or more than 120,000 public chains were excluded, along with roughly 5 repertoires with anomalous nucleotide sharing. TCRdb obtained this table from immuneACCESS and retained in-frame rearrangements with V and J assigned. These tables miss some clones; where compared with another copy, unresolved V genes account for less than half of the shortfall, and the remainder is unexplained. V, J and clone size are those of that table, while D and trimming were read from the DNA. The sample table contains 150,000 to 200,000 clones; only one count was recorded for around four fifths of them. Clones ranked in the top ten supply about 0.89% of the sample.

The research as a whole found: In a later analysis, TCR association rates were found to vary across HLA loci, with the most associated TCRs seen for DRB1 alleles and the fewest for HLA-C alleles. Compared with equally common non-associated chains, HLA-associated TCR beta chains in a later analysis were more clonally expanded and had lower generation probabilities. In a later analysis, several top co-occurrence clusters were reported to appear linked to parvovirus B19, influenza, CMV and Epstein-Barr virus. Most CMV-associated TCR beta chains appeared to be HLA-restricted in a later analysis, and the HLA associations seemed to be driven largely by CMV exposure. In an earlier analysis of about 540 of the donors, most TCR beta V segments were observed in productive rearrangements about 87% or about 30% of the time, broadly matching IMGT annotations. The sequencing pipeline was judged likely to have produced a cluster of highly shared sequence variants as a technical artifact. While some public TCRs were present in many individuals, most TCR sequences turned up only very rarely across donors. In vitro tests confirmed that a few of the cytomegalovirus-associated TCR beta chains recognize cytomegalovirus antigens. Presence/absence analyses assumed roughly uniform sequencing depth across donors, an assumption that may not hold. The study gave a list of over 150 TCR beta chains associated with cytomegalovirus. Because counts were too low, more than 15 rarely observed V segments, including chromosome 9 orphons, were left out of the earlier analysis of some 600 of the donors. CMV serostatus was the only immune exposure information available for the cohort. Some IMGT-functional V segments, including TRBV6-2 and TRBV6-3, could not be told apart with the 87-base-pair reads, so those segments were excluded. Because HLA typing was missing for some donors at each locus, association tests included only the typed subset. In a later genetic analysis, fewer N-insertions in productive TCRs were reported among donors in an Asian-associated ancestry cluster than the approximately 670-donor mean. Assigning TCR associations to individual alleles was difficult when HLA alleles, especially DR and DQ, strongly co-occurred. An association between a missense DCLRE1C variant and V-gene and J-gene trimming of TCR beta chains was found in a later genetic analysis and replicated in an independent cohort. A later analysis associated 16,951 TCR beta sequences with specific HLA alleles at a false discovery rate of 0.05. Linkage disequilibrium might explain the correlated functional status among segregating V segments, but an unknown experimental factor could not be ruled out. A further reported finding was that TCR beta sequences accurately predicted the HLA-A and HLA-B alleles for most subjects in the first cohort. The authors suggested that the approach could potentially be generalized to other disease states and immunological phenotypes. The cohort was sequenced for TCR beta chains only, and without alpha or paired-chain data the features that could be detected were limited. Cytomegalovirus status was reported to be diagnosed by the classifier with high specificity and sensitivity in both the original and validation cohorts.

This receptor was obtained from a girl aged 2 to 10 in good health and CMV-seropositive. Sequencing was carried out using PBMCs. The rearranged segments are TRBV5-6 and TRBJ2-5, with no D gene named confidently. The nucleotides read TGTGCCAGCAGCTTCGCCTCCGGGGAGACCCAGTACTTC. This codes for CASSFASGETQYF.